This T cell receptor beta chain was sequenced during a study of shared clonotypes between healthy human individuals (dated by TCRdb to 2020 to 2021). About the full investigation: Two women and three men aged 18 to 49 years were included in the cohort. Per donor, three plates each were used for CD4 naive and CD4 memory, two for CD8 naive, and one for CD8 memory. To estimate repertoire size and how much clonotype sharing occurs between individuals, the study deeply sequenced the blood TCR repertoires of 4 to 6 healthy adults. To increase sequencing depth and limit assay-specific biases, different laboratories used diverse techniques to prepare libraries and sequence TCR repertoires. Each donor's leukapheresis produced roughly between about 0.8 and 8.9 billion PBMCs. What the research found in general, with its limitations: Larger estimated clonotype richness was generally found for naive subsets than for memory subsets. Pairwise subsampling indicated that sequencing depth was expected to affect the degree of clonotype sharing among donors. Approximately 5% of naive CD4, 3.5% of naive CD8, roughly 2.4% of memory CD4, and 0.4% of memory CD8 clonotypes were shared across four donors. Clonotypes shared by all four sorted-subset donors showed higher generation probabilities than non-shared clonotypes. The genetic and exposure-history diversity represented was limited by the small number of donors. Even with the large sequencing depth, rarefaction of the sorted-subset datasets indicated that sequencing was incomplete. Only blood was sampled, and tissue TCR repertoires likely differ from those in blood.

The donors were healthy, HIV-negative adults who had no recently reported acute infections or vaccinations. Every donor was a Caucasian adult residing in Nashville, Tennessee, USA. Magnetic negative selection was used to enrich CD4+ T cells, after which naive cells were positively selected on CD45RA and the negative fraction became the memory subset. Blood was obtained by leukapheresis, after which PBMCs were separated by Ficoll-Histopaque density gradient centrifugation and cryopreserved in liquid nitrogen vapor phase. Analytical flow cytometry was used to check the purity and quantity of each magnetically sorted T cell population. Genomic DNA was isolated from every sorted fraction and measured by UV absorbance on a Nanodrop 2000c. TCR CDR3 regions were amplified from genomic DNA by multiplex PCR using the deep immunoSEQ assay. Extracted genomic DNA from each cell subset was distributed evenly across all wells of several immunoSEQ 96-well plates, and each plate was treated as a replicate. For sorted subsets, roughly 200 ng of genomic DNA, equivalent to around 29,000 T cell genomes, went into each replicate PCR. Purified libraries were measured with a Qubit 3.0 fluorometer, size-checked on a Bioanalyzer 2100, and measured again with the KAPA Library Quantification kit. A separate single-read 150-cycle Illumina NextSeq 550 flow cell was used to sequence each immunoSEQ 96-well plate. Turning to the authors' computational methods: The immunoSEQ output contained only junctional sequences without quality scores, so filtering could not match that applied to full-length reads. Sequences were annotated with PyIR, a Python wrapper for IgBLAST v1.9, and V/J genes and CDR3 were assigned using IMGT germline references. Reads with weak V/J assignments (E-value above 1e-6), missing CDR3, stop codons, out-of-frame junctions, or ambiguous translated residues were removed. A V3J clonotype was defined by an identical inferred V gene, J gene, and CDR3 amino acid sequence. To compute the percentage overlap between repertoires, the number of shared unique clonotypes was divided by the size of the smaller repertoire. Repertoire richness was assessed with RTK rarefaction, the Chao1 estimator, and Recon v2.1 estimates of unobserved clonotypes. Generation probabilities for all TCRbeta clonotypes obtained by the gDNA method from a handful of donors were computed using OLGA. As stored in TCRdb, this immuneACCESS dataset retains in-frame rearrangements with V and J assigned. A fraction of the clones does not appear; measured against another copy, unresolved V genes explain less than half of the discrepancy, and the remainder lacks a known reason. V, J and clone size reflect that table, while D and trimming were determined from the DNA. The sample table lists around 1,100,000 clones, approximately 80% of them with a count of one. The top ten hold 0.89% of the sample.

As concerns this clone: Its antigen target is currently unknown. No much larger clone exists at a distance of one base, and base qualities are not known.

Sequencing used memory CD4+ T cells from PBMCs. In light of the paper, this sample's cell subset or site label describes: CD45RA-negative fraction. The receptor comes from a man between 18 and 35 years old in good health. Some clones in this sample may be carry-over from other donors' samples.

CDR3 sequence: CATTQGGETQYF. Read as DNA, the sequence is TGTGCCACAACGCAGGGGGGAGAGACCCAGTACTTC. The sequence is built from TRBV19 and TRBJ2-5, and the D gene may be TRBD1, 7 bases matching. The CDR3 sequence holds 12 residues, the cysteine and phenylalanine included. Of the read, only the CDR3 DNA is kept; its 36 bases are in frame from base 1. V loses 10 bases of germline sequence and J loses 4 bases, and the interval between the two ends is 13 bases. CDR1 and CDR2 are read off the germline V gene (reference sequence) as LNHDA and SQIVND.